The clone carrying this T cell receptor (beta chain) was seen more than once but under ten times. Its antigen is unknown. Germline V lookup: CDR1 SGDLS, CDR2 YYNGEE. Germline trimming cut 4 bases from V and 0 bases from J; bases unmatched to any gene: 7. CDR3 length: 16 amino acids. Profiling that covered TCR beta VDJ and CDR3 relied on genomic DNA as its template. TCRdb called the reads again in MiXCR, with one record for every CDR3 protein. This table has around 430,000 distinct CDR3 sequences, less than 35% appearing once. Sequencing involved patients with CD8+CD57+ cell expansion previously shown by flow cytometry. The study sampled blood from patients who had received no therapy. This sample stems from a study of CD8+CD57+ T cells in acquired aplastic anemia. Study-wide results and limits: Sharing between patients and controls was observed for around 27 CD8+ CDR3 sequences.

Sequences were obtained from sorted CD4+, CD8+, or CD8+CD57+ T cells (not recorded which) from PBMCs. This rearrangement joins TRBV9 to TRBJ2-1; TRBD1 aligns across 7 bases. This sequence originates from a human donor with aplastic anemia. The CDR3 loop is CASSPGQAVSYNEQFF. CDR3 bases: TGTGCCAGCAGCCCCGGACAGGCCGTCTCCTACAATGAGCAGTTCTTC.